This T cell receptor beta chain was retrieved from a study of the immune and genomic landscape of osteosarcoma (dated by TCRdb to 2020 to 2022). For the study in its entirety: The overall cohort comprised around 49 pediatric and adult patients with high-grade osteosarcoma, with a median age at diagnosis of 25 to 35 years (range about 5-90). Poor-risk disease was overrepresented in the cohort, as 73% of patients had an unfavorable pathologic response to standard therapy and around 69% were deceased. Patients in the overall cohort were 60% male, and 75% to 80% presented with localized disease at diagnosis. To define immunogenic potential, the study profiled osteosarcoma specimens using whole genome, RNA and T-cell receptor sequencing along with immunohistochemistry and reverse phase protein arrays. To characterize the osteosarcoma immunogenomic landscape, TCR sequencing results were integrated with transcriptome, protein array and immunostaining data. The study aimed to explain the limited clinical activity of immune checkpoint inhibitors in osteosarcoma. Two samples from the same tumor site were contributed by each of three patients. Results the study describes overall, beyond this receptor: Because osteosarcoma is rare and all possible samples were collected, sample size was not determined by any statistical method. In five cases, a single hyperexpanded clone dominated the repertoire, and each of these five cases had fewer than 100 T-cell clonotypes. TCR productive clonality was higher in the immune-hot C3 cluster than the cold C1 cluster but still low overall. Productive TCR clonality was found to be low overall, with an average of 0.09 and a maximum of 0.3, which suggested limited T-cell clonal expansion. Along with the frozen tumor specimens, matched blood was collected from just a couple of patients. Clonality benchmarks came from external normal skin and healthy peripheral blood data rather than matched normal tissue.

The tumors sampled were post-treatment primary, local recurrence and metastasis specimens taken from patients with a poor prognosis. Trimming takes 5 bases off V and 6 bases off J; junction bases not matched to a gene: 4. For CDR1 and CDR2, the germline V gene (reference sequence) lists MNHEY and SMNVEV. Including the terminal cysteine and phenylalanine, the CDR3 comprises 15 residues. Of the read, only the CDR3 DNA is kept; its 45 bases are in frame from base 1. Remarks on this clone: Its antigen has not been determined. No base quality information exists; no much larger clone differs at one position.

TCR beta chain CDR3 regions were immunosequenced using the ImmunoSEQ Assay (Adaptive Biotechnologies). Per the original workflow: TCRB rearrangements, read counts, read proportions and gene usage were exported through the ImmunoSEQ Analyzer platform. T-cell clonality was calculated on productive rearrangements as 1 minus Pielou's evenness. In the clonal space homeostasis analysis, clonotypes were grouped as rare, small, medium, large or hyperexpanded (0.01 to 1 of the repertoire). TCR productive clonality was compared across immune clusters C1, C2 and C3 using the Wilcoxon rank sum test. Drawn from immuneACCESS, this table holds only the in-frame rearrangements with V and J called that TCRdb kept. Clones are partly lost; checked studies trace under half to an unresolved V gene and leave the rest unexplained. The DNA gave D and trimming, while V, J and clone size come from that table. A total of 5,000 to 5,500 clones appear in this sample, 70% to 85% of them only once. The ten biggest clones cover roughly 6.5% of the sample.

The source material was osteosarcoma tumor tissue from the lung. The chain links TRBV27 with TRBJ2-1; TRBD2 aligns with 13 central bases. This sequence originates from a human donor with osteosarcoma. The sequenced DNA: TGTGCCAGCAGTAGACTAGCGGGAGGAGCCAATGAGCAGTTCTTC. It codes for CASSRLAGGANEQFF.